The 21 T cell receptor beta chains listed next were all sequenced from one sample in a study of T cells in Graves' hyperthyroidism and ophthalmopathy. Authors of the study amplified TCR beta CDR3 regions from RNA transcripts. RT-PCR in the first round (using the HTBI primer set) targeted the TCR CDR3. Via MiXCR, TCRdb re-called the multiplex PCR reads, giving one row per CDR3 protein. The sample lists hundreds of thousands of distinct CDR3 sequences, 12% to 15% occurring once. Sequencing used blood. Source of these receptors: a woman younger than 30 with Graves' hyperthyroidism.

This clonotype was counted ten times or more. The J gene is TRBJ2-1, the V gene TRBV20-1; TRBD1 is a possible D gene (7 bases). Looked up from germline, CDR1 is DFQATT and CDR2 is SNEGSKA (reference sequence). CDR3 size: 14 residues. Trimming left V 7 bases short and J 0 bases short, with 13 bases between. The CDR3 bases are TGCAGTGTTAACCAGGGGGGCTCCTACAATGAGCAGTTCTTC. Translating gives CSVNQGGSYNEQFF.

This clonotype was seen a few times. The V call is TRBV6-1, the J call TRBJ1-2; D not certain. CDR1 and CDR2 from the germline V gene are MNHNS and SASEGT. The V end was cut by 5 bases, the J end by 10 bases, with 23 bases between. CDR3 length: 15 amino acids. The CDR3 region is CASSSPPPDRSTYTF. The DNA for the CDR3 is TGTGCCAGCAGTTCGCCACCGCCGGACCGCTCGACCTACACCTTC.

In this sample, this clonotype turned up many times. The rearrangement joins TRBV5-1 to TRBJ1-2; D remains ambiguous. Germline loops: CDR1 SGHRS, CDR2 YFSETQ. The CDR3 extends over 15 amino acids. V lost 1 base and J 5 bases, leaving 15 bases between the germline ends. The CDR3 here is CASSLWQAREYGYTF. DNA for the CDR3: TGCGCCAGCAGCTTGTGGCAGGCGAGGGAATATGGCTACACCTTC.

This sequence joins TRBV27 and TRBJ2-3, with D uncertain. The CDR3 loop spans 15 amino acids. CDR1 and CDR2 (germline): MNHEY, SMNVEV (reference sequence). Trimming removed 6 bases from V and 2 bases from J, with 15 bases in between. Written as DNA, the CDR3 is TGTGCCAGCAGGTGGCGTATTAGGGCCACAGATACGCAGTATTTT. This translates into CASRWRIRATDTQYF.

The chain couples TRBV20-1 to TRBJ2-1; D gene ambiguous. The CDR3 is made up of 11 amino acids. V was pared by 3 bases and J by 8 bases, with 8 bases between. CDR1 is DFQATT, CDR2 SNEGSKA, per germline (reference sequence). The CDR3 nucleotides are TGCAGTGCTAGTAAGCACGATGAGCAGTTCTTC. This gives the protein CSASKHDEQFF.

In its sample, this clonotype was seen many times. CDR3 sequence (DNA): TGTGCCAGCAGCGGGGGGACAGGTCCTTCGTATCGGCAGTTCTTC. It specifies CASSGGTGPSYRQFF. This chain links TRBV7-9 with TRBJ2-1; 8 bases are shared with TRBD1. Germline values: CDR1 SEHNR, CDR2 FQNEAQ (reference sequence). CDR3 size: 15 residues. The ends lost 5 bases at V and 12 bases at J; junction bases unmatched: 15.

This clonotype has only a few counts. The chain employs TRBV20-1 and TRBJ2-7, with 8 nucleotides matching TRBD2. Per the germline V gene, CDR1 is DFQATT and CDR2 is SNEGSKA (reference sequence). The CDR3 is made up of 13 amino acids. Trimming at V came to 8 bases and at J to 0 bases, leaving 6 bases not matched to a gene. The CDR3 sequence is CSSRGGSSYEQYF. CDR3 DNA: TGCAGTTCCCGGGGGGGCAGCTCCTACGAGCAGTACTTC.

At least ten counts were recorded for this clonotype. The gene calls are TRBV12-3 or TRBV12-4 and TRBJ2-3, with TRBD1 identical over 10 bases. The CDR3 covers 14 residues. V dropped 6 bases and J dropped 8; count of bases not matched to a gene: 8. In DNA, the CDR3 is TGTGCCAGCAGAACCGGGACAGGGGTGGCTACGCAGTATTTT. Its protein product is CASRTGTGVATQYF.

This clonotype has a count of ten or more. The J gene is TRBJ1-1, the V gene TRBV11-1, with a weak D call TRBD1 (5 bases). CDR1 and CDR2 from the germline V gene are SGHAT and FQDESV (reference sequence). The CDR3 consists of 13 residues. The ends were cut back, 2 bases at V and 4 bases at J, with 8 bases in the middle. The CDR3 bases are TGTGCCAGCAGCTTACAGGGTTCCACTGAAGCTTTCTTT. This codes for CASSLQGSTEAFF. Full variable domain (remainder filled in from reference TRBV11-1 and TRBJ1-1): EAEVAQSPRYKITEKSQAVAFWCDPISGHATLYWYRQILGQGPELLVQFQDESVVDDSQLPKDRFSAERLKGVDSTLKIQPAELGDSAMYLCASSLQGSTEAFFGQGTRLTVV.

This clonotype was seen more than once but under ten times. Here the CDR3 DNA reads TGTGCCACCAGCTTACGCGGGGGGAACTCCTACAATGAGCAGTTCTTC. Amino acids: CATSLRGGNSYNEQFF. The V call is TRBV15, the J call TRBJ2-1; 8 bases fit TRBD2. CDR1 is LNHNV, CDR2 YYDKDF, per germline (reference sequence). The CDR3 has 16 residues. Trimming took 5 bases from V and 0 from J; bases not matched to a gene: 6.

Ten or more counts support this clonotype. The V call is TRBV28, the J call TRBJ2-7, with 9 bases aligning to TRBD2. In germline, CDR1 is MDHEN, CDR2 SYDVKM. The CDR3 length is 15 residues. V lost 6 bases, J lost 1 base, and 7 bases stayed unmatched. The CDR3 DNA follows: TGTGCCAGCAGCCCGGGACTAGCTTTTTCCTACGAGCAGTACTTC. This codes for CASSPGLAFSYEQYF. Supplemented by reference TRBV28 and TRBJ2-7, the full variable domain reads DVKVTQSSRYLVKRTGEKVFLECVQDMDHENMFWYRQDPGLGLRLIYFSYDVKMKEKGDIPEGYSVSREKKERFSLILESASTNQTSMYLCASSPGLAFSYEQYFGPGTRLTVT.

This clonotype was counted between two and nine times. The chain employs TRBV4-1 and TRBJ2-1; 12 nucleotides align to TRBD1. Germline CDR1 reads MGHRA; CDR2 reads YSYEKL. This CDR3 contains 16 residues. The J segment lost 6 bases and the V segment lost 2 bases, leaving 5 bases of the junction unmatched. The CDR3 sequence is CASSQPRDRGLNEQFF. DNA for the CDR3: TGCGCCAGCAGCCAACCCCGGGACAGGGGGCTCAATGAGCAGTTCTTC.

This clonotype occurred many times. The V call is TRBV2, the J call TRBJ2-5; 12 nucleotides match TRBD1. Germline V gene lookup returns CDR1 SNHLY and CDR2 FYNNEI. Trimming at V came to 6 bases and at J to 5 bases, leaving 7 bases not matched to a gene. The CDR3 loop spans 15 amino acids. The CDR3 nucleotides read TGTGCCAGCAGACCCGGGACAGGGGGCGGGGAGACCCAGTACTTC. Translated: CASRPGTGGGETQYF.

Ten or more counts support this clonotype. The chain recombines TRBV28 with TRBJ2-3; 10 bases line up with TRBD1. J gave up 4 bases and V 7 bases, and 11 bases lay outside the gene matches. Germline loops: CDR1 MDHEN, CDR2 SYDVKM. The CDR3 is 16 amino acids. CDR3 amino acids: CASISGTGELPDTQYF. CDR3 in DNA: TGTGCCAGCATTTCCGGGACAGGGGAGCTACCAGATACGCAGTATTTT. Filled out from reference TRBV28 and TRBJ2-3, the complete variable domain reads DVKVTQSSRYLVKRTGEKVFLECVQDMDHENMFWYRQDPGLGLRLIYFSYDVKMKEKGDIPEGYSVSREKKERFSLILESASTNQTSMYLCASISGTGELPDTQYFGPGTRLTVL.

Notes on this clonotype: A much larger clone lies a single base off, so this may be a read error. The chain links TRBV7-9 to TRBJ2-1; TRBD1 agrees at 7 bases. The germline CDR1 and CDR2 sequences are SEHNR and FQNEAQ (reference sequence). J was trimmed by 3 bases and V by 4 bases; bases with no gene match: 15. The CDR3 runs 18 residues. The chain's CDR3 is CASSSTPTTGFLYNEQFF. The CDR3 DNA follows: TGTGCCAGCAGCTCCACTCCGACGACAGGGTTCCTCTACAATGAGCAGTTCTTC.

The sample holds many counts of this clonotype. This chain connects TRBV6-1 to TRBJ2-5, with 7 bases that match TRBD2. This CDR3 comprises 14 residues. CDR1 MNHNS and CDR2 SASEGT come from the germline V gene. After removal of 5 bases from V and 3 bases from J, the junction contained 6 bases not matched to a gene. The CDR3 spells CASSSSGIEETQYF. The CDR3 nucleotides are TGTGCCAGCAGTTCCAGCGGGATCGAAGAGACCCAGTACTTC.

The chain joins TRBV4-1 to TRBJ1-3; no reliable D call. CDR1 is MGHRA, CDR2 YSYEKL, per germline. This CDR3 is built from 14 residues. Between the trimmed V and J ends, which lost 7 bases and 0 bases, there was a span of 10 bases. The CDR3: CASTPWVSGNTIYF. DNA for the CDR3: TGCGCCAGCACCCCGTGGGTCTCTGGAAACACCATATATTTT.

This clonotype has ten or more counts. The chain has TRBV20-1 and TRBJ2-5; 9 positions agree with TRBD1. Trimming cost V 3 bases and J 1 base; bases outside gene matches: 6. The germline gives CDR1 DFQATT, CDR2 SNEGSKA (reference sequence). CDR3 length: 15 residues. The CDR3 DNA reads TGCAGTGCTAGGGACAGGGGAGGGGCCCAAGAGACCCAGTACTTC. It yields the protein CSARDRGGAQETQYF.

This clonotype has at least ten counts. The CDR3 here is CASSYSGLASYEQYF. The CDR3 DNA follows: TGTGCCAGCAGTTACTCGGGACTAGCGTCCTACGAGCAGTACTTC. This sequence joins TRBV6-2 or TRBV6-3 and TRBJ2-7; 10 bases line up with TRBD2. J was trimmed by 1 base and V by 0 bases; bases with no gene match: 0. The CDR3 contains 15 residues. Looked up from germline, CDR1 is MNHEY and CDR2 is SVGEGT.

V usage is TRBV18 and J usage is TRBJ2-5; TRBD2 agrees at 13 bases. The CDR3 has 12 amino acids. Germline V gene lookup returns CDR1 KGHSH and CDR2 LQKENI. Germline trimming cut 8 bases from V and 13 bases from J; bases unmatched to any gene: 7. The CDR3 protein is CASTGLAGVLYF. The DNA of the CDR3 is TGTGCCAGCACCGGACTAGCGGGGGTCCTGTACTTC.

V gene TRBV5-1 combines with J gene TRBJ2-6, with 9 positions matching TRBD1. Germline V gene data show CDR1 as SGHRS and CDR2 as YFSETQ. The CDR3 has 16 amino acids. Trimming removed 3 bases from V and 3 bases from J; junction bases left unmatched: 4. The CDR3, as DNA: TGCGCCAGCAGCTCCGGACAGGGGAATGGGGCCAACGTCCTGACTTTC. This codes for CASSSGQGNGANVLTF. Using reference TRBV5-1 and TRBJ2-6 for the parts outside the CDR3, the full variable domain is KAGVTQTPRYLIKTRGQQVTLSCSPISGHRSVSWYQQTPGQGLQFLFEYFSETQRNKGNFPGRFSGRQFSNSRSEMNVSTLELGDSALYLCASSSGQGNGANVLTFGAGSRLTVL.